These 19 T cell receptor beta chains were all obtained from the same sample, sequenced in a study of T cells in Graves' hyperthyroidism and ophthalmopathy. There were TCR beta CDR3 regions amplified from RNA transcripts. An initial round of RT-PCR targeting the TCR CDR3 relied on the HTBI primer set. TCRdb redid the calling of the multiplex PCR reads with MiXCR, one entry per CDR3 protein. The sample consists of roughly 600,000 distinct CDR3 sequences, more than 12% of them appearing once. Material for sequencing was blood. The receptors come from a woman aged 50 to 60 with Graves' ophthalmopathy.

Turning to this clonotype: A much larger clone lies one base from this, so it may be a read error. The chain recombines TRBV27 with TRBJ1-1; 9 bases agree with TRBD1. This CDR3 region has 15 residues. CDR1 and CDR2 (germline): MNHEY, SMNVEV (reference sequence). CDR3 in amino acids: CACSLRGRDRASAFF. CDR3 sequence (DNA): TGTGCCTGCAGTTTAAGGGGCCGGGACAGGGCCTCGGCTTTCTTT.

The table lists this clonotype with many counts. In nucleotides, the CDR3 is TGTGCCAGCACCGGGGGGGGCAGGGACTCCTACGAGCAGTACTTC. As protein: CASTGGGRDSYEQYF. The rearrangement uses TRBV12-3 or TRBV12-4 and TRBJ2-7; 8 bases agree with TRBD2. The V gene end was trimmed by 7 bases and the J gene end by 0 bases; junction bases not matched to a gene: 8. The CDR3 covers 15 residues.

V gene TRBV5-1 combines with J gene TRBJ2-6; the D is unclear. The CDR3 is 16 amino acids. V lost 5 bases and J lost 0, with 12 bases in between. CDR1 is SGHRS and CDR2 is YFSETQ in the germline V gene. Here the CDR3 DNA reads TGCGCCAGCAGGGCTAGGTCTGACTCTGGGGCCAACGTCCTGACTTTC. Protein product: CASRARSDSGANVLTF.

This clonotype has more than one count but fewer than ten. Written as DNA, the CDR3 is TGCGCCAGCAGCCTAACCCGACAGGGGGCTGCGAACACCGGGGAGCTGTTTTTT. As protein: CASSLTRQGAANTGELFF. The chain carries TRBV4-3 and TRBJ2-2, with 10 positions matching TRBD1. The CDR3 has 18 amino acids. The germline V gene encodes CDR1 LGHNA and CDR2 YSLEER. Trimming cost V 4 bases and J 0 bases; bases outside gene matches: 8.

The sample holds many counts of this clonotype. The rearrangement links TRBV28 to TRBJ2-7; 9 bases are a match to TRBD2. V lost 9 bases, J lost 6 bases, and 21 bases stayed unmatched. Per germline, CDR1 MDHEN and CDR2 SYDVKM. The CDR3 contains 17 residues. The CDR3 bases are TGTGCCAGTCAGATCGAAGGCCTAGCGGGGAGTGCGGGCGAGCAGTACTTC. This translates into CASQIEGLAGSAGEQYF.

This clonotype was seen a few times. The chain has TRBV19 and TRBJ2-1, with D perhaps TRBD1 (5 bases). Deletions cut 8 bases from V and 3 bases from J, with 14 bases between. The CDR3 has 14 residues. Germline assignment: CDR1 LNHDA and CDR2 SQIVND (reference sequence). CDR3 in DNA: TGTGCCAGTGTCCGGGCTAGGGGCTACAATGAGCAGTTCTTC. As protein: CASVRARGYNEQFF.

This clonotype was detected a few times. V usage is TRBV18 and J usage is TRBJ1-4; tentative D call: TRBD1 (5 bases). CDR1 is KGHSH and CDR2 is LQKENI in the germline V gene. Trimming left V 5 bases short and J 7 bases short, with 17 bases between. This CDR3 has 15 amino acids. This CDR3 is CASSTTGTKGEKLFF. CDR3 nucleotides: TGTGCCAGCTCAACAACCGGGACGAAGGGTGAAAAACTGTTTTTT.

In this sample, this clonotype turned up many times. The chain couples TRBV5-1 to TRBJ1-4, with D maybe TRBD1 (5 bases). The CDR3 is 13 residues long. CDR1 and CDR2 from the germline V gene are SGHRS and YFSETQ. V was trimmed by 5 bases and J by 7 bases, leaving 12 bases between them. The CDR3 is CASRLRDGEKLFF. In DNA form, the CDR3 reads TGCGCCAGCAGACTACGGGACGGTGAAAAACTGTTTTTT.

This clonotype was observed at least ten times. The V call is TRBV20-1, the J call TRBJ2-1, with 8 bases lining up with TRBD1. Germline V gene lookup returns CDR1 DFQATT and CDR2 SNEGSKA (reference sequence). The CDR3 sequence is 15 residues long. The trim removed 3 bases at V and 1 base at J, leaving 5 bases unmatched. DNA for the CDR3: TGCAGTGCTAGGAGGGGGGACAGGTCCTACAATGAGCAGTTCTTC. It yields the protein CSARRGDRSYNEQFF.

This clonotype appeared many times. The chain is built from TRBV11-1 and TRBJ2-1; D possibly uses TRBD1 or TRBD2 (5 bases each). The CDR3 extends over 16 amino acids. The V end was cut by 3 bases, the J end by 6 bases, with 18 bases between. Germline V gene lookup returns CDR1 SGHAT and CDR2 FQDESV (reference sequence). CDR3 sequence: CASSLSVGRGLNEQFF. Here the CDR3 DNA reads TGTGCCAGCAGCTTGTCTGTGGGACGCGGCCTCAATGAGCAGTTCTTC.

The sample holds many counts of this clonotype. The V gene is TRBV2, the J gene TRBJ2-1; 9 bases map to TRBD2. Trimming removed 1 base from V and 4 bases from J; junction bases left unmatched: 5. This CDR3 is 16 amino acids long. Germline values: CDR1 SNHLY, CDR2 FYNNEI. CDR3 in amino acids: CASSEGGRAVYNEQFF. The DNA for the CDR3 is TGTGCCAGCAGTGAAGGCGGGAGGGCCGTATACAATGAGCAGTTCTTC. Drawing the rest from reference TRBV2 and TRBJ2-1, the complete variable domain is EPEVTQTPSHQVTQMGQEVILRCVPISNHLYFYWYRQILGQKVEFLVSFYNNEISEKSEIFDDQFSVERPDGSNFTLKIRSTKLEDSAMYFCASSEGGRAVYNEQFFGPGTRLTVL.

This clonotype was detected ten times or more. The chain employs TRBV7-2 and TRBJ2-1; D is perhaps TRBD2 (5 bases). Trimming left V 1 base short and J 13 bases short, with 14 bases between. Germline loops: CDR1 SGHTA, CDR2 FQGNSA. The CDR3 consists of 13 residues. The CDR3 nucleotides read TGTGCCAGCAGCTTAGGGGCAGTACTAGACCAGTTCTTC. It is translated as CASSLGAVLDQFF. Full variable domain (outside the CDR3, taken from reference TRBV7-2 and TRBJ2-1): GAGVSQSPSNKVTEKGKDVELRCDPISGHTALYWYRQSLGQGLEFLIYFQGNSAPDKSGLPSDRFSAERTGGSVSTLTIQRTQQEDSAVYLCASSLGAVLDQFFGPGTRLTVL.

This clonotype has a count of ten or more. The rearrangement joins TRBV20-1 to TRBJ1-1, with D possibly being TRBD1 (6 bases). Germline V lookup: CDR1 DFQATT, CDR2 SNEGSKA (reference sequence). V lost 6 bases, J lost 5 bases, and 13 bases lay in between. The CDR3 is 12 amino acids. The CDR3 reads CSAFGGRTEAFF. The DNA of the CDR3 is TGCAGTGCCTTCGGGGGGCGGACTGAAGCTTTCTTT.

The rearrangement links TRBV25-1 to TRBJ2-1; 14 nucleotides agree with TRBD2. There are 15 residues in the CDR3. V gave up 8 bases and J gave up 4 bases; unmatched junction bases: 4. CDR1 is MGHDK and CDR2 is SYGVNS in the germline V gene. The CDR3 DNA is TGTGCCAGCTCCGGGACTAGCGGGAGATACAATGAGCAGTTCTTC. This gives the protein CASSGTSGRYNEQFF.

This clonotype was counted many times. This sequence joins TRBV7-9 and TRBJ2-5; weak D call: TRBD2 (5 bases). The CDR3 consists of 14 residues. Deletions cut 1 base from V and 5 bases from J, with 11 bases between. Per germline, CDR1 SEHNR and CDR2 FQNEAQ (reference sequence). The CDR3 DNA is TGTGCCAGCAGCTTAGTGGTCGGACTCGAGACCCAGTACTTC. It encodes CASSLVVGLETQYF.

The sample holds many counts of this clonotype. V is TRBV12-3 or TRBV12-4 and J is TRBJ1-2; tentatively, D is TRBD1 (6 bases). Trimming left V 4 bases short and J 4 bases short, with 16 bases between. This CDR3 has 15 residues. CDR3 in DNA: TGTGCCAGCAGTTACGATGGACAGACTCCCTATGGCTACACCTTC. This gives the protein CASSYDGQTPYGYTF.

This clonotype was seen a handful of times. The chain uses TRBV13 and TRBJ2-1, with TRBD2 matching over 14 bases. The junction had 10 bases not matched to a gene; V was cut back by 6 bases and J by 6 bases. This CDR3 has 17 amino acids. The germline V gene encodes CDR1 PRHDT and CDR2 FYEKMQ (reference sequence). CDR3 protein: CASSQRLAGGLSNEQFF. The DNA for the CDR3 is TGTGCCAGCAGTCAAAGACTAGCGGGAGGGCTAAGCAATGAGCAGTTCTTC. Based on the CDR3 plus reference TRBV13 and TRBJ2-1, the full variable domain is AAGVIQSPRHLIKEKRETATLKCYPIPRHDTVYWYQQGPGQDPQFLISFYEKMQSDKGSIPDRFSAQQFSDYHSELNMSSLELGDSALYFCASSQRLAGGLSNEQFFGPGTRLTVL.

Many counts were recorded for this clonotype. This chain uses TRBV24-1 with TRBJ2-5, with 7 bases identical to TRBD1. This CDR3 region has 14 residues. Germline V gene data show CDR1 as KGHDR and CDR2 as SFDVKD. V shed 7 bases and J 3 bases; nucleotides not matched to a gene: 7. The CDR3 DNA is TGTGCCACCAGAAGTAACACAGGGGAAGAGACCCAGTACTTC. Translated, it gives CATRSNTGEETQYF.

This clonotype appeared a few times. The chain is built from TRBV20-1 and TRBJ2-7; 7 bases fit TRBD1. The CDR3 has 13 residues. Germline V gene lookup returns CDR1 DFQATT and CDR2 SNEGSKA (reference sequence). The V gene end was trimmed by 5 bases and the J gene end by 5 bases; junction bases not matched to a gene: 9. CDR3 nucleotide sequence: TGCAGTGCTCCCGGACAGGCAATAGACGAGCAGTACTTC. This translates into CSAPGQAIDEQYF.